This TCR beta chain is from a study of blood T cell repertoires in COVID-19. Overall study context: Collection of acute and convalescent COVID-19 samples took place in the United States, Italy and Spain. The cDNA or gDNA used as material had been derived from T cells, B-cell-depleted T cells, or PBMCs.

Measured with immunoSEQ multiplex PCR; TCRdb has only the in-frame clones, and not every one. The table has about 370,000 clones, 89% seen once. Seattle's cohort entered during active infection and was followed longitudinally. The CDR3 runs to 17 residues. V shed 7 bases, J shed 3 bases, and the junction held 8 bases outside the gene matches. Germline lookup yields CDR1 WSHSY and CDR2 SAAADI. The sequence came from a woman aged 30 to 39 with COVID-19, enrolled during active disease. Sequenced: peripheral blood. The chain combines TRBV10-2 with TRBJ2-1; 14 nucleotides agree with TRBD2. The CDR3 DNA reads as TGCGCCAGCAACCTCGGGACTAGCGGGGGAGACTACAATGAGCAGTTCTTC. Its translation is CASNLGTSGGDYNEQFF.